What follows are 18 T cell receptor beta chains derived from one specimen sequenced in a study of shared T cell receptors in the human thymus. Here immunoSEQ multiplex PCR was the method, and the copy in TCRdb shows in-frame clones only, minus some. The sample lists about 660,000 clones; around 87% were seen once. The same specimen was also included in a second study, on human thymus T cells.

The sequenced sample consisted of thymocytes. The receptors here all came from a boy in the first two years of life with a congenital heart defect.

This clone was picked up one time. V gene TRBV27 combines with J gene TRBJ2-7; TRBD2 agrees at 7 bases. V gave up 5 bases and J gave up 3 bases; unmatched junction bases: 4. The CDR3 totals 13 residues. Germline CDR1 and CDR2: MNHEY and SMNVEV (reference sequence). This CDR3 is CASSPPGGYEQYF. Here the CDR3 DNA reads TGTGCCAGCAGTCCTCCGGGGGGCTACGAGCAGTACTTC.

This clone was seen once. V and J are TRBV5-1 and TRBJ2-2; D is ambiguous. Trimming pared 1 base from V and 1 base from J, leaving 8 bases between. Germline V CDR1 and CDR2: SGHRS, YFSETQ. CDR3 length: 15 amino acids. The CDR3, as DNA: TGCGCCAGCAGCTTGAAGGCGGTGAACACCGGGGAGCTGTTTTTT. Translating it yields CASSLKAVNTGELFF.

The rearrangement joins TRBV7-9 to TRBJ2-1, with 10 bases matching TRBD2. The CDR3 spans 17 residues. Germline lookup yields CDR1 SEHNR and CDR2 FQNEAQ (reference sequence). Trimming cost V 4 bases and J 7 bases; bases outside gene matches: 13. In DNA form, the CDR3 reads TGTGCCAGCAGCTCCCCCCGGGGGTCTAGCGGGAGAAATGAGCAGTTCTTC. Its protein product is CASSSPRGSSGRNEQFF.

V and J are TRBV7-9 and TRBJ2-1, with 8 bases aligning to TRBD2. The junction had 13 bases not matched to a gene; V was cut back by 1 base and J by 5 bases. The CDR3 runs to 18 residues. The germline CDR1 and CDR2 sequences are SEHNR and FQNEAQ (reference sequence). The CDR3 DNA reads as TGTGCCAGCAGCTTAGGGGGATCGCGGGAGGCAAACCACAATGAGCAGTTCTTC. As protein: CASSLGGSREANHNEQFF.

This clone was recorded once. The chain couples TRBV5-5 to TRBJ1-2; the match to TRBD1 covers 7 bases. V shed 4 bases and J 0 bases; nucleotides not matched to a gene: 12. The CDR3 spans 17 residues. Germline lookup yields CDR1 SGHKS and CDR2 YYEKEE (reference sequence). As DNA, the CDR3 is TGTGCCAGCAGCCCTGGGGCAGGGGGGCATTCTAACTATGGCTACACCTTC. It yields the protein CASSPGAGGHSNYGYTF.

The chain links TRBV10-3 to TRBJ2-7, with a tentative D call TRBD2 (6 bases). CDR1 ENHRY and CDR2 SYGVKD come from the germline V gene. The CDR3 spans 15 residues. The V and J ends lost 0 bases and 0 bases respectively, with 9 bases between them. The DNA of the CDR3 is TGTGCCATCAGTGAGTCCCGGGAGAGCTCCTACGAGCAGTACTTC. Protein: CAISESRESSYEQYF.

The DNA of the CDR3 is TGTGCCAGCAGTACGAAGGACAGGACGAGCGGAGGAGCTTTCTTT. This gives the protein CASSTKDRTSGGAFF. This sequence joins TRBV27 and TRBJ1-1, with 7 bases lining up with TRBD1. After removal of 5 bases from V and 10 bases from J, the junction contained 16 bases not matched to a gene. The CDR3 spans 15 residues. Looked up from germline, CDR1 is MNHEY and CDR2 is SMNVEV (reference sequence).

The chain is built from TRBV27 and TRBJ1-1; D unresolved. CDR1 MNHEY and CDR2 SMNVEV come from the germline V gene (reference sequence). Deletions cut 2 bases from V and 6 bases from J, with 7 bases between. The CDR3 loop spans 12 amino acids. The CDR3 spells CASSLRPPEAFF. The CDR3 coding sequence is TGTGCCAGCAGTTTACGTCCTCCTGAAGCTTTCTTT.

CDR3 DNA sequence: TGTGCCAGAGGGACAGGGCTATTAGATACGCAGTATTTT. Amino acids: CARGTGLLDTQYF. The chain uses TRBV28 and TRBJ2-3; 9 bases fit TRBD1. CDR1 is MDHEN and CDR2 is SYDVKM in the germline V gene. This CDR3 region has 13 residues. The V and J ends lost 9 bases and 5 bases, in that order; junction bases with no gene match: 6.

For the CDR3, the DNA is TGTGCCAGCAGCTTGAGACAGGACAATGAGCAGTTCTTC. Amino acids: CASSLRQDNEQFF. The rearrangement joins TRBV5-5 to TRBJ2-1; D perhaps matches TRBD1 (6 bases). This CDR3 is built from 13 residues. V was pared by 1 base and J by 5 bases, with 7 bases between. CDR1 and CDR2 (germline): SGHKS, YYEKEE (reference sequence).

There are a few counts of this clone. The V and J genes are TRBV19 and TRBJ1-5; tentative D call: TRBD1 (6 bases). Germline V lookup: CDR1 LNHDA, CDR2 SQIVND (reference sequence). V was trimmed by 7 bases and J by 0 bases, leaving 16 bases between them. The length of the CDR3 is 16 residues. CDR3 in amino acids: CASNPRTAHSNQPQHF. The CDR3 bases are TGTGCCAGTAACCCCCGGACAGCCCATAGCAATCAGCCCCAGCATTTT.

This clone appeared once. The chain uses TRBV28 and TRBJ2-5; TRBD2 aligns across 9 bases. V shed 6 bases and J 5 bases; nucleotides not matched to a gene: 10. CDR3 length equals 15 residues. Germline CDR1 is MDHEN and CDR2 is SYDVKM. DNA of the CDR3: TGTGCCAGCAGCCCCTCCAGCGGGGGGAAGGAGACCCAGTACTTC. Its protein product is CASSPSSGGKETQYF.

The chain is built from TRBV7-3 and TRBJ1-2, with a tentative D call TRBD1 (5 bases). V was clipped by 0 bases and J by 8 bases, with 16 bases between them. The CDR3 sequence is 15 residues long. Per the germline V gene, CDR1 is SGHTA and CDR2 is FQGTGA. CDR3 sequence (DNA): TGTGCCAGCAGCTTAACGGCCGACAGTCTGGGGGGCTACACCTTC. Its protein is CASSLTADSLGGYTF.

As DNA, the CDR3 is TGTGCCACCAGCAGAGTGTACGGGAAGTGGAACAATGAGCAGTTCTTC. Its translation is CATSRVYGKWNNEQFF. The rearrangement uses TRBV15 and TRBJ2-1; TRBD2 might be the D (5 bases). V shed 1 base and J shed 5 bases, with 15 bases lying between them. The CDR3 is made up of 16 amino acids. In germline, CDR1 is LNHNV, CDR2 YYDKDF (reference sequence).

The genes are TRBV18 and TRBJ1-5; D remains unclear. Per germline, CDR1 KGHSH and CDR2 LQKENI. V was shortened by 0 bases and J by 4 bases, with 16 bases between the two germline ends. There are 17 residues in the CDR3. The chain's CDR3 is CASSPPTPERENQPQHF. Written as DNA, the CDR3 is TGTGCCAGCTCACCACCGACGCCGGAGAGAGAAAATCAGCCCCAGCATTTT.

CDR3 nucleotides: TGTGCCAGCAGTTTCCCGGACACGAGGAATGAAAAACTGTTTTTT. Translating gives CASSFPDTRNEKLFF. The chain uses TRBV28 and TRBJ1-4; D possibly corresponds to TRBD1 (5 bases). Germline V lookup: CDR1 MDHEN, CDR2 SYDVKM. V shed 3 bases and J shed 5 bases, with 13 bases lying between them. The CDR3 contains 15 residues.

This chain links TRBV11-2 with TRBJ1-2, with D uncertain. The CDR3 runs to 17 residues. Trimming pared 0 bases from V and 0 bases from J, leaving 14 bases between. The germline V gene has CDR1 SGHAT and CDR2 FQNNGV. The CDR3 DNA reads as TGTGCCAGCAGCTTAGACGACCCGGGGTCAGCTAACTATGGCTACACCTTC. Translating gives CASSLDDPGSANYGYTF.

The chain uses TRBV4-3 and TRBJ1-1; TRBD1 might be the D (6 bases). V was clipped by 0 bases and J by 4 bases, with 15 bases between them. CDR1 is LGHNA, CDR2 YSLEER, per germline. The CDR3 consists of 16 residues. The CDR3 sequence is CASSQEGPGVGTEAFF. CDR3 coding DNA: TGCGCCAGCAGCCAAGAAGGGCCAGGGGTTGGCACTGAAGCTTTCTTT.